Sequencing of this T cell receptor (beta chain) was carried out in a study of CD8 T cells in Susac syndrome. Random hexamers primed reverse transcription of about 0.45 to 1 ug RNA. Amplification of TCR beta CDR3 spanned 54 Vbeta and 13 Jbeta via immunoSEQ multiplex PCR. One entry per CDR3 protein results from TCRdb running MiXCR on the immunoSEQ multiplex PCR reads. The profile shows approximately 80,000 distinct CDR3 sequences, roughly 90% of them singletons. The CDR3 has 16 residues. Per the germline V gene, CDR1 is SGHTA and CDR2 is FQGNSA. With V trimmed by 7 bases and J by 2 bases, 12 bases remained unmatched.

The origin of this receptor is a human donor with multiple sclerosis. This chain joins TRBV7-2 and TRBJ2-3; 7 bases are a match to TRBD2. The source material was CD8+ T cells from PBMCs. DNA of the CDR3: TGTGCCAGCACCCGATTATGGGGGGGAATCACAGATACGCAGTATTTT. Translation gives CASTRLWGGITDTQYF. Full variable domain (missing parts from reference TRBV7-2 and TRBJ2-3): GAGVSQSPSNKVTEKGKDVELRCDPISGHTALYWYRQSLGQGLEFLIYFQGNSAPDKSGLPSDRFSAERTGGSVSTLTIQRTQQEDSAVYLCASTRLWGGITDTQYFGPGTRLTVL.